One and the same sample provided the 27 T cell receptor beta chains below, sequenced in a study of T-cell memory formation after mild COVID-19. TCRdb reanalysed the 5' RACE reads using MiXCR and keeps one entry per CDR3 protein. Seen here are a few hundred thousand distinct CDR3 sequences, approximately 15% observed once, and the top ten hold 20% to 25%. What was sequenced was PBMCs or a T cell subset sorted from them (not recorded which). These receptors came from a man between 18 and 35 years old who had mild COVID-19 (a few samples of this study predate the infection). Cell type and time point are not known.

This chain links TRBV6-5 with TRBJ1-6; no definite D call. CDR1 and CDR2 (germline): MNHEY, SVGAGI. CDR3 length: 15 residues. V lost 5 bases to trimming and J lost 11 bases, with 19 bases between them. The CDR3 is CASSGSWAPGAPLHF. CDR3 nucleotides: TGTGCCAGCAGTGGGTCTTGGGCTCCCGGCGCACCCCTCCACTTT.

This clonotype was counted a few times. V usage is TRBV4-1 and J usage is TRBJ2-4; 8 bases are a match to TRBD2. Germline CDR1 reads MGHRA; CDR2 reads YSYEKL. CDR3 size: 15 residues. Trimming took 3 bases from V and 7 from J; bases not matched to a gene: 8. CDR3 sequence reads: CASSQPGTSRNIQYF. The CDR3 region has the DNA TGCGCCAGCAGCCAGCCCGGGACTAGTCGCAACATTCAGTACTTC.

The chain carries TRBV29-1 and TRBJ2-5; the D is unclear. Trimming took off 4 bases at V and 7 bases at J, with 10 bases between the two ends. Germline V gives CDR1 SQVTM, CDR2 ANQGSEA. There are 11 residues in the CDR3. CDR3 bases: TGCAGCGTTGGGTACGGCGGGACCCAGTACTTC. Protein product: CSVGYGGTQYF.

The V and J genes are TRBV5-5 and TRBJ2-3, with D hard to call. Trimming cost V 2 bases and J 0 bases, with 10 bases left between them. CDR3 length: 15 residues. Looked up from germline, CDR1 is SGHKS and CDR2 is YYEKEE (reference sequence). The CDR3 here is CASSFRVRSTDTQYF. The CDR3 nucleotides read TGTGCCAGCAGCTTCCGGGTCAGGAGCACAGATACGCAGTATTTT.

CDR3 sequence (DNA): TGTGCCATCAGTGGGGGGGCATCGGAGTTAGGTGAGCAGTTCTTC. Amino acids: CAISGGASELGEQFF. This chain uses TRBV10-3 with TRBJ2-1; D is tentatively TRBD1 or TRBD2 (6 bases each). Trimming shortened V by 4 bases and J by 9 bases, and 19 bases separated the two germline ends. The germline V gene encodes CDR1 ENHRY and CDR2 SYGVKD. The CDR3 sequence is 15 residues long.

The chain links TRBV20-1 to TRBJ1-6, with 8 nucleotides matching TRBD1. The germline V gene encodes CDR1 DFQATT and CDR2 SNEGSKA (reference sequence). CDR3 length equals 13 residues. V lost 6 bases, J lost 10 bases, and 8 bases stayed unmatched. The CDR3 reads CSARDRGQSPLHF. The DNA for the CDR3 is TGCAGTGCCCGTGACAGGGGACAATCACCCCTCCACTTT.

This clonotype was counted between two and nine times. V and J are TRBV27 and TRBJ2-3; D is possibly TRBD2 (6 bases). The V end lost 4 bases, the J end lost 1 base, and 12 bases lay between the germline ends. Germline V gene data show CDR1 as MNHEY and CDR2 as SMNVEV (reference sequence). CDR3 size: 15 residues. CDR3 protein: CASSSPWGGTDTQYF. The CDR3 DNA is TGTGCCAGCAGTTCGCCGTGGGGGGGCACAGATACGCAGTATTTT.

The rearrangement joins TRBV4-3 to TRBJ1-2; possible D gene TRBD1, 6 bases. Trimming shortened V by 0 bases and J by 7 bases, and 15 bases separated the two germline ends. CDR3 length equals 15 residues. The germline CDR1 and CDR2 sequences are LGHNA and YSLEER. Written as DNA, the CDR3 is TGCGCCAGCAGCCAAGAAGGGGGGGCCCAAGGTGGCTACACCTTC. Translating gives CASSQEGGAQGGYTF.

This clonotype was seen a handful of times. The chain recombines TRBV20-1 with TRBJ2-3; the D is unclear. V was trimmed by 4 bases and J by 1 base, leaving 9 bases between them. This CDR3 region has 13 residues. Germline assignment: CDR1 DFQATT and CDR2 SNEGSKA (reference sequence). CDR3 DNA: TGCAGTGCTACCAGTCCAGGCACAGATACGCAGTATTTT. Its protein is CSATSPGTDTQYF.

The chain has TRBV12-3 or TRBV12-4 and TRBJ1-1; 8 bases map to TRBD1. CDR3 length: 14 residues. The V and J ends lost 6 bases and 5 bases, in that order; junction bases with no gene match: 8. CDR3 DNA: TGTGCCAGCAGATACAGGACAGGGAGGACTGAAGCTTTCTTT. As protein: CASRYRTGRTEAFF.

In this sample, this clonotype turned up a few times. V and J are TRBV11-2 and TRBJ1-1, with a tentative D call TRBD1 (6 bases). Between the trimmed V and J ends, which lost 1 base and 7 bases, there was a span of 10 bases. CDR1 is SGHAT and CDR2 is FQNNGV in the germline V gene. The CDR3 has 13 amino acids. CDR3 region: CASSLAGHSEAFF. The CDR3 nucleotides are TGTGCCAGCAGCTTAGCGGGACACAGTGAAGCTTTCTTT.

This clonotype was seen a handful of times. CDR3: CASRRALWGHGANVLTF. CDR3 nucleotides: TGTGCCAGCAGACGCGCTCTGTGGGGGCATGGGGCCAACGTCCTGACTTTC. The chain employs TRBV2 and TRBJ2-6; a possible D gene is TRBD1 (6 bases). Trimming removed 6 bases at V and 3 bases at J, with 18 bases between. The germline gives CDR1 SNHLY, CDR2 FYNNEI. This CDR3 comprises 17 residues.

This chain links TRBV3-1 with TRBJ2-3, with D tentatively TRBD1 (5 bases). The CDR3 covers 12 residues. The V and J ends lost 7 bases and 12 bases respectively, with 17 bases between them. CDR1 is LGHDT and CDR2 is YNNKEL in the germline V gene (reference sequence). CDR3 in amino acids: CASILGRLPQYF. As DNA, the CDR3 is TGTGCCAGCATCTTGGGGCGGCTCCCTCAGTATTTT.

As regards this clonotype: Mismatch with germline at one junction end may stem from a read error. The rearrangement joins TRBV7-9 to TRBJ2-1, with 10 bases fitting TRBD2. CDR3 length: 16 amino acids. The germline CDR1 and CDR2 sequences are SEHNR and FQNEAQ (reference sequence). The CDR3 spells CASRRAGGESYNEQLF. Written as DNA, the CDR3 is TGTGCCAGCAGAAGAGCGGGGGGGGAGTCCTACAATGAGCAGTTATTC.

This clonotype was counted ten times or more. V gene TRBV7-2 combines with J gene TRBJ1-4; D is undetermined. The CDR3 covers 17 residues. Germline assignment: CDR1 SGHTA and CDR2 FQGNSA. Trimming took off 5 bases at V and 0 bases at J, with 16 bases between the two ends. The CDR3 coding sequence is TGTGCCAGCAGCCCCCGCCCCATTTATGCAACTAATGAAAAACTGTTTTTT. Translating it yields CASSPRPIYATNEKLFF.

This clonotype showed up just a few times. The V and J genes are TRBV6-2 or TRBV6-3 and TRBJ2-3; TRBD1 agrees at 12 bases. CDR3 size: 16 residues. J gave up 4 bases and V 6 bases, and 8 bases lay outside the gene matches. Germline V gives CDR1 MNHEY, CDR2 SVGEGT. CDR3 sequence reads: CASRLPGTGGPDTQYF. Written as DNA, the CDR3 is TGTGCCAGCAGATTACCCGGGACAGGGGGCCCAGATACGCAGTATTTT.

There are a few counts of this clonotype. The chain uses TRBV4-2 and TRBJ2-3; maybe TRBD2 (6 bases). This CDR3 spans 14 amino acids. V shed 0 bases and J shed 5 bases, with 9 bases lying between them. CDR1 LGHNA and CDR2 YNFKEQ come from the germline V gene. CDR3 protein: CASSQDGGVDTQYF. Written as DNA, the CDR3 is TGTGCCAGCAGCCAAGACGGGGGTGTAGATACGCAGTATTTT.

This clonotype was found a few times. The chain uses TRBV2 and TRBJ2-2; 9 bases match TRBD2. The V and J ends lost 8 bases and 4 bases, in that order; junction bases with no gene match: 2. The CDR3 is made up of 13 amino acids. The germline CDR1 and CDR2 sequences are SNHLY and FYNNEI. CDR3 in DNA: TGTGCCAGCGGACTAGCGTCCACCGGGGAGCTGTTTTTT. Amino acids: CASGLASTGELFF.

This clonotype was recorded a few times. The chain combines TRBV4-1 with TRBJ2-7, with 9 bases aligning to TRBD1. The CDR3 runs to 17 residues. The trim removed 1 base at V and 2 bases at J, leaving 9 bases unmatched. Germline V gives CDR1 MGHRA, CDR2 YSYEKL. The CDR3 reads CASSQVPSGQGTYEQYF. CDR3 nucleotide sequence: TGCGCCAGCAGCCAAGTTCCTTCGGGACAGGGAACCTACGAGCAGTACTTC.

The V call is TRBV3-1, the J call TRBJ2-5; TRBD1 matches 7 bases. There are 14 residues in the CDR3. Per germline, CDR1 LGHDT and CDR2 YNNKEL (reference sequence). V trimming: 1 base; J trimming: 5 bases; junction bases outside the gene matches: 4. For the CDR3, the DNA is TGTGCCAGCAGCCAAGCGGCCAGGGGGGAGACCCAGTACTTC. Residues: CASSQAARGETQYF.

In its sample, this clonotype was seen many times. The chain joins TRBV18 to TRBJ2-1; TRBD2 matches 8 bases. V lost 2 bases to trimming and J lost 4 bases; unmatched junction nucleotides: 7. This CDR3 is built from 16 residues. Germline V CDR1 and CDR2: KGHSH, LQKENI. The CDR3, as DNA: TGTGCCAGCTCACCAGCGGGGGGCTGGGGTTACAATGAGCAGTTCTTC. Protein product: CASSPAGGWGYNEQFF.

This clonotype was seen more than once but under ten times. V usage is TRBV29-1 and J usage is TRBJ2-7; either TRBD1 or TRBD2 may fit D (5 bases each). The CDR3 sequence is 13 residues long. Looked up from germline, CDR1 is SQVTM and CDR2 is ANQGSEA. V was shortened by 3 bases and J by 2 bases, with 11 bases between the two germline ends. The DNA of the CDR3 is TGCAGCGTTGAGTCCAGGGAGACCTACGAGCAGTACTTC. Translation gives CSVESRETYEQYF.

This clonotype was seen many times. The chain employs TRBV5-1 and TRBJ1-1; D gene unclear. There are 14 residues in the CDR3. The ends were cut back, 2 bases at V and 1 base at J, with 9 bases in the middle. Germline V gene data show CDR1 as SGHRS and CDR2 as YFSETQ. CDR3 in DNA: TGCGCCAGCAGCTTACATCGGGGGAACACTGAAGCTTTCTTT. Its translation is CASSLHRGNTEAFF.

V usage is TRBV7-8 and J usage is TRBJ2-5; 8 bases line up with TRBD2. Losses at the gene ends were 1 base for V and 2 bases for J; bases not matched to a gene: 6. The CDR3 consists of 16 residues. Germline loops: CDR1 SGHVS, CDR2 FQNEAQ. The CDR3 DNA reads TGTGCCAGCAGCTTAGTCCCAGCGGGGGAACAAGAGACCCAGTACTTC. The encoded protein is CASSLVPAGEQETQYF.

CDR3 region: CSASRGLEGYEQYF. CDR3 in DNA: TGCAGTGCTAGCAGGGGACTAGAAGGGTACGAGCAGTACTTC. The genes are TRBV20-1 and TRBJ2-7; TRBD2 agrees at 8 bases. This CDR3 spans 14 amino acids. The trim removed 3 bases at V and 4 bases at J, leaving 8 bases unmatched. CDR1 and CDR2 from the germline V gene are DFQATT and SNEGSKA (reference sequence).

In its sample, this clonotype was seen a few times. This CDR3 reads CASSYTATTNTGELFF. The CDR3 nucleotides are TGTGCCAGCAGTTACACTGCGACCACGAACACCGGGGAGCTGTTTTTT. The chain is built from TRBV6-5 and TRBJ2-2; unclear D gene. Germline V gives CDR1 MNHEY, CDR2 SVGAGI. V was shortened by 2 bases and J by 0 bases, with 10 bases between the two germline ends. The length of the CDR3 is 16 residues.

In DNA, the CDR3 is TGTGCCAGCAGCCAGACAGGGGATCAGCCCCAGCATTTT. Translation gives CASSQTGDQPQHF. The J gene is TRBJ1-5, the V gene TRBV7-9; 8 positions match TRBD1. The germline V gene has CDR1 SEHNR and CDR2 FQNEAQ (reference sequence). CDR3 length equals 13 residues. V shed 5 bases, J shed 5 bases, and the junction held 2 bases outside the gene matches.